One and the same sample provided the 21 T cell receptor beta chains below, sequenced in a study of Ad26.COV2.S vaccination and SARS-CoV-2 variants. Libraries were prepared by immunoSEQ multiplex PCR; TCRdb keeps only in-frame clonotypes and omits some of them. The sample includes approximately 250,000 clones, 87% of them seen just once. Treatment reported: 15 to 20 received Ad26.COV2.S at low or high dose, single or two shots; about 5 received placebo; per-sample allocation not given. Day 63 after the first injection of vaccine or placebo was the sampling time. The specimen comprised peripheral blood, sampled in a trial of Ad26.COV2.S vaccine versus placebo. The receptor source for this set is a person between 18 and 60 years old who received the Ad26.COV2.S COVID-19 vaccine or a placebo.

The chain has TRBV2 and TRBJ1-2; D not certain. The germline gives CDR1 SNHLY, CDR2 FYNNEI. The CDR3 spans 12 residues. V lost 6 bases, J lost 6 bases, and 11 bases lay in between. For the CDR3, the DNA is TGTGCCAGCAGCTCCCTGAGGGATGGCTACACCTTC. It yields the protein CASSSLRDGYTF.

The genes are TRBV15 and TRBJ1-4, with 9 nucleotides matching TRBD1. The CDR3 is made up of 16 amino acids. In germline, CDR1 is LNHNV, CDR2 YYDKDF (reference sequence). J lost 7 bases, V lost 3 bases, and 9 bases had no gene match. The CDR3 DNA follows: TGTGCCACCAGCAGTTGGGTACAGGGGGCAGGTGAAAAACTGTTTTTT. As protein: CATSSWVQGAGEKLFF.

The V call is TRBV27, the J call TRBJ2-7; TRBD1 matches 8 bases. Germline V gene lookup returns CDR1 MNHEY and CDR2 SMNVEV (reference sequence). The CDR3 length is 14 residues. V shed 5 bases and J 3 bases; nucleotides not matched to a gene: 6. DNA for the CDR3: TGTGCCAGCAGTCCCCGCAGGGGGCTCTACGAGCAGTACTTC. The encoded protein is CASSPRRGLYEQYF.

The rearrangement joins TRBV7-2 to TRBJ1-4; D may be TRBD1 (5 bases). From germline, CDR1 is SGHTA and CDR2 FQGNSA. The CDR3 consists of 14 residues. The germline V and J ends were trimmed by 4 bases and 2 bases, with 8 bases remaining between them. The CDR3 region is CASSWGTTNEKLFF. Written as DNA, the CDR3 is TGTGCCAGCAGCTGGGGCACTACTAATGAAAAACTGTTTTTT.

The gene calls are TRBV7-9 and TRBJ2-1; D ambiguous. V dropped 3 bases and J dropped 6 bases, with 6 bases sitting between them. The CDR3 consists of 12 residues. CDR1 is SEHNR and CDR2 is FQNEAQ in the germline V gene (reference sequence). The CDR3: CASSFGSNEQFF. CDR3 nucleotides: TGTGCCAGCAGCTTCGGATCCAATGAGCAGTTCTTC.

The rearrangement joins TRBV19 to TRBJ2-7; weak D call: TRBD2 (6 bases). CDR1 is LNHDA, CDR2 SQIVND, per germline (reference sequence). V dropped 4 bases and J dropped 6 bases, with 19 bases sitting between them. The length of the CDR3 is 15 residues. The DNA for the CDR3 is TGTGCCAGTAGTAGAGTCGGGGGACCCCTCAGCGAGCAGTACTTC. It codes for CASSRVGGPLSEQYF.

The chain employs TRBV5-1 and TRBJ2-3; 9 nucleotides line up with TRBD2. Looked up from germline, CDR1 is SGHRS and CDR2 is YFSETQ. The V segment lost 5 bases and the J segment 2 bases; nucleotides outside the gene matches: 3. The CDR3 totals 14 residues. The CDR3 is CASSAGGVTDTQYF. The DNA of the CDR3 is TGCGCCAGCAGTGCGGGAGGGGTCACAGATACGCAGTATTTT.

This clone came up once. The CDR3 loop reads CASSLAGLGVEQYV. CDR3 nucleotides: TGTGCCAGCAGCCTAGCGGGACTAGGCGTTGAACAGTACGTC. V and J are TRBV11-2 and TRBJ2-7, with 9 bases identical to TRBD2. Germline-derived CDR1 and CDR2 are SGHAT and FQNNGV. The CDR3 has 14 residues. Germline trimming cut 5 bases from V and 10 bases from J; bases unmatched to any gene: 12.

The rearrangement links TRBV7-8 to TRBJ2-2; maybe TRBD1 (5 bases). Germline loops: CDR1 SGHVS, CDR2 FQNEAQ. V was cut by 1 base and J by 4 bases, with 16 bases left in between. The length of the CDR3 is 17 residues. The CDR3 protein is CASSLVSGFRSTGELFF. CDR3 coding DNA: TGTGCCAGCAGCTTAGTGTCAGGGTTCCGGAGCACCGGGGAGCTGTTTTTT.

The chain is built from TRBV4-2 and TRBJ2-2, with 12 bases that match TRBD2. The CDR3 spans 20 residues. Germline CDR1 LGHNA, CDR2 YNFKEQ. V lost 0 bases to trimming and J lost 5 bases; unmatched junction nucleotides: 13. The CDR3 loop reads CASSQDRRASGGARTGELFF. The CDR3 coding sequence is TGTGCCAGCAGCCAAGATAGAAGGGCTAGCGGGGGGGCCCGGACCGGGGAGCTGTTTTTT.

By sample share, this clone is medium-sized. The chain is built from TRBV15 and TRBJ1-6; 12 bases fit TRBD1. J gave up 10 bases and V 0 bases, and 1 base lay outside the gene matches. Germline V lookup: CDR1 LNHNV, CDR2 YYDKDF (reference sequence). The CDR3 covers 15 residues. The CDR3 sequence: CATSRDGTGGSPLHF. The CDR3 bases are TGTGCCACCAGCAGAGATGGGACAGGGGGCTCACCCCTCCACTTT.

The rearrangement uses TRBV6-6 and TRBJ2-1; 8 positions agree with TRBD2. The CDR3 consists of 13 residues. Germline V gene data show CDR1 as MNHNY and CDR2 as SVGAGI (reference sequence). V lost 11 bases and J lost 6; bases outside the gene matches: 9. The CDR3 spells CAGAGAPFNEQFF. Here the CDR3 DNA reads TGTGCCGGAGCGGGGGCCCCCTTCAATGAGCAGTTCTTC.

The table lists this clone with a few counts. The V call is TRBV6-5, the J call TRBJ1-5; D is unresolved. The CDR3 length is 15 residues. V shed 4 bases and J shed 7 bases, with 17 bases lying between them. CDR1 MNHEY and CDR2 SVGAGI come from the germline V gene. In DNA form, the CDR3 reads TGTGCCAGCAGTTCGTCGGAAGGTTCAAGCCAGCCCCAGCATTTT. Amino acids: CASSSSEGSSQPQHF.

Concerning this clone itself: The same CDR3 is also encoded by other DNA sequences in this sample. The chain employs TRBV18 and TRBJ2-3; 8 bases fit TRBD1. Germline loops: CDR1 KGHSH, CDR2 LQKENI. V trimming: 6 bases; J trimming: 1 base; junction bases outside the gene matches: 9. The CDR3 loop spans 16 amino acids. The CDR3, as DNA: TGTGCCAGCTCCCCGAAGCAGGGGGCAGGCACAGATACGCAGTATTTT. It is translated as CASSPKQGAGTDTQYF.

Only a few counts were recorded for this clone. The chain recombines TRBV7-9 with TRBJ2-3, with 9 bases lining up with TRBD2. V gave up 5 bases and J gave up 2 bases; unmatched junction bases: 8. Germline-derived CDR1 and CDR2 are SEHNR and FQNEAQ (reference sequence). The CDR3 spans 16 residues. The CDR3 spells CASSLWSGGTTDTQYF. The CDR3, as DNA: TGTGCCAGCAGCCTTTGGAGCGGGGGGACCACAGATACGCAGTATTTT.

This clone appeared a single time. The genes are TRBV4-3 and TRBJ2-7; D call uncertain. V was trimmed by 3 bases and J by 1 base, leaving 19 bases between them. The CDR3 sequence is 17 residues long. CDR1 LGHNA and CDR2 YSLEER come from the germline V gene. In nucleotides, the CDR3 is TGCGCCAGCAGCCAGACGCAGTCCGGGCGACCTTCCTACGAGCAGTACTTC. It specifies CASSQTQSGRPSYEQYF.

V usage is TRBV10-3 and J usage is TRBJ2-5, with 9 bases that match TRBD1. The ends lost 0 bases at V and 1 base at J; junction bases unmatched: 9. The CDR3 is made up of 18 amino acids. In germline, CDR1 is ENHRY, CDR2 SYGVKD. The DNA for the CDR3 is TGTGCCATCAGTGAGTCAAACGGACAGGGGCCGACCCAAGAGACCCAGTACTTC. It yields the protein CAISESNGQGPTQETQYF.

The chain carries TRBV9 and TRBJ1-6; TRBD1 aligns across 11 bases. The junction had 10 bases not matched to a gene; V was cut back by 4 bases and J by 13 bases. CDR3 size: 15 residues. Per the germline V gene, CDR1 is SGDLS and CDR2 is YYNGEE. CDR3 sequence (DNA): TGTGCCAGCAGCCTCTCAGGACAGGGGGCCAAGCCCCTCCACTTT. Translating it yields CASSLSGQGAKPLHF.

About this clone: Other DNA sequences within the sample encode an identical CDR3. The chain joins TRBV7-2 to TRBJ1-2; D call uncertain. V was clipped by 2 bases and J by 8 bases, with 12 bases between them. The CDR3 has 13 amino acids. The germline gives CDR1 SGHTA, CDR2 FQGNSA. Here the CDR3 reads CASSLQRVRGYTF. The CDR3 DNA is TGTGCCAGCAGCTTACAGCGGGTGAGGGGCTACACCTTC.

This clone was counted a single time. The J gene is TRBJ2-3, the V gene TRBV20-1; D uncertain. Germline V gene sequence: CDR1 DFQATT, CDR2 SNEGSKA (reference sequence). The CDR3 loop spans 11 amino acids. Between the trimmed V and J ends, which lost 7 bases and 5 bases, there was a span of 10 bases. The CDR3 sequence is CSVGRGDTQYF. The CDR3, as DNA: TGCAGTGTTGGGCGAGGAGATACGCAGTATTTT.

V and J are TRBV11-3 and TRBJ2-5; TRBD1 matches 7 bases. Germline V gives CDR1 SGHNT, CDR2 YENEEA. The CDR3 runs to 13 residues. V shed 5 bases and J 5 bases; nucleotides not matched to a gene: 5. The CDR3 DNA reads as TGTGCCAGCAGCAGACAGGGCTGGGAGACCCAGTACTTC. Its protein is CASSRQGWETQYF.